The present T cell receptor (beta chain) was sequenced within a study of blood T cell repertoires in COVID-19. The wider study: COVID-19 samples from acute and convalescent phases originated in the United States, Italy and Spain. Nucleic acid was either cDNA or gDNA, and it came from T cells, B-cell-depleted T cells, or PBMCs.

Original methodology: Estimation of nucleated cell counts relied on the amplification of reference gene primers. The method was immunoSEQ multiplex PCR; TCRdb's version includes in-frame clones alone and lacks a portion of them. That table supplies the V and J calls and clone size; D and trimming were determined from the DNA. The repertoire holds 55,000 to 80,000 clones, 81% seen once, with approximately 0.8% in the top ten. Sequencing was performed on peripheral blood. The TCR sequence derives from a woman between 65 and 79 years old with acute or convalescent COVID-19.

The CDR3 sequence: CASSLTSRGTDTQYF. In nucleotides, the CDR3 is TGTGCCAGCAGCTTGACTAGCAGAGGCACAGATACGCAGTATTTT. The chain recombines TRBV7-2 with TRBJ2-3; 7 bases line up with TRBD2. The junction had 4 bases not matched to a gene; V was cut back by 3 bases and J by 1 base. The CDR3 consists of 15 residues. Germline V CDR1 and CDR2: SGHTA, FQGNSA.